The T cell receptor (beta chain) described here comes from a study of T cells in Graves' hyperthyroidism and ophthalmopathy. Using RNA transcripts as the source, TCR beta CDR3 regions were amplified. Initially, a first-round RT-PCR of the TCR CDR3 employed the HTBI primer set. One entry per CDR3 protein, called by TCRdb with MiXCR from the multiplex PCR reads. This sample has around 350,000 distinct CDR3 sequences, with roughly 15% found just once. Ten or more counts support this clonotype. Sequencing input: blood. The sequence was collected from a woman aged 30 to 39 with Graves' hyperthyroidism that later progressed to Graves' ophthalmopathy.

The CDR3 loop is CASSEDQGNTEAFF. In nucleotides, the CDR3 is TGTGCCAGCAGTGAGGACCAGGGTAACACTGAAGCTTTCTTT. The chain is built from TRBV2 and TRBJ1-1, with D possibly matching TRBD1 (5 bases). V was cut by 3 bases and J by 2 bases, with 10 bases left in between. CDR1 and CDR2 (germline): SNHLY, FYNNEI. The CDR3 loop spans 14 amino acids. Based on the CDR3 plus reference TRBV2 and TRBJ1-1, the full variable domain is EPEVTQTPSHQVTQMGQEVILRCVPISNHLYFYWYRQILGQKVEFLVSFYNNEISEKSEIFDDQFSVERPDGSNFTLKIRSTKLEDSAMYFCASSEDQGNTEAFFGQGTRLTVV.